These T cell receptor beta chains were read from a single sample in a study of CD8 T cells in Susac syndrome. TCRdb analysed the immunoSEQ multiplex PCR reads with MiXCR anew, one entry per CDR3 protein. The sample comprises under 200,000 distinct CDR3 sequences, roughly 94% of which are singletons, and 0.12% rests with the top ten. Sequencing was carried out using CD4+ T cells from PBMCs. Receptor source: a human donor with Susac syndrome. The CDR3 runs from the conserved cysteine through the conserved F or W. Each record gives: clone size, V gene, D gene, J gene, CDR3 protein, CDR3 DNA. The D gene is left open where the match is weak. Size tells how often a clone was seen (once, few, many) or the class of an expanded clone, and some rows leave it out.

NA,TRBV6-1,TRBD2,TRBJ2-1,CASRNPGLAGPNEQFF,TGTGCCAGCAGGAATCCGGGACTAGCGGGGCCCAATGAGCAGTTCTTC
NA,TRBV2,NA,TRBJ1-5,CASSEQGTEQPQHF,TGTGCCAGCAGTGAACAGGGGACGGAACAGCCCCAGCATTTT
NA,TRBV6-1,NA,TRBJ1-6,CASRGDRTSYNSPLHF,TGTGCCAGCAGAGGAGACAGAACCTCCTATAATTCACCCCTCCACTTT
NA,TRBV30,TRBD1,TRBJ1-6,CAWSVRRGTGASPLHF,TGTGCCTGGAGTGTACGACGAGGGACAGGTGCTTCACCCCTCCACTTT
NA,TRBV27,NA,TRBJ1-1,CASSQAGKPWEQNTEAFF,TGTGCCAGCAGTCAAGCGGGTAAACCTTGGGAACAGAACACTGAAGCTTTCTTT
NA,TRBV7-8,NA,TRBJ1-2,CASSSATPDRILYGYTF,TGTGCCAGCAGCTCCGCGACTCCGGACAGAATTCTCTATGGCTACACCTTC
NA,TRBV14,TRBD2,TRBJ2-1,CASMRLAGVDEQFF,TGTGCCAGCATGAGACTAGCGGGGGTGGATGAGCAGTTCTTC
few,TRBV3-1,NA,TRBJ2-2,CASSPQGSTGELFF,TGTGCCAGCAGCCCCCAAGGCAGCACCGGGGAGCTGTTTTTT
few,TRBV18,NA,TRBJ2-3,CASSPDGTDTQYF,TGTGCCAGCTCACCCGACGGCACAGATACGCAGTATTTT
once,TRBV3-1,TRBD2,TRBJ2-5,CASSQGTSGQTQYF,TGTGCCAGCAGCCAAGGGACTAGCGGGCAGACCCAGTACTTC
NA,TRBV7-2,NA,TRBJ1-1,CASSFSPMNTEAFF,TGTGCCAGCAGCTTTAGTCCGATGAACACTGAAGCTTTCTTT
NA,TRBV7-9,TRBD1,TRBJ1-5,CASSPQGTGNQPQHF,TGTGCCAGCAGTCCACAGGGGACGGGCAATCAGCCCCAGCATTTT
NA,TRBV20-1,TRBD1,TRBJ2-7,CSARRDRESYEQYF,TGCAGTGCGCGCCGGGACAGGGAGTCCTACGAGCAGTACTTC
NA,TRBV27,NA,TRBJ2-7,CASSLYRGGGYEQYF,TGTGCCAGCAGTTTGTACCGAGGTGGGGGCTACGAGCAGTACTTC
NA,TRBV20-1,TRBD1,TRBJ1-1,CSARDRAYTEAFF,TGCAGTGCACGGGACAGGGCTTACACTGAAGCTTTCTTT
NA,TRBV29-1,NA,TRBJ2-3,CSVRPGTDTQYF,TGCAGCGTCCGGCCCGGCACAGATACGCAGTATTTT
NA,TRBV4-2,TRBD1,TRBJ1-1,CASSQAGTEANTEAFF,TGTGCCAGCAGCCAAGCCGGGACAGAGGCGAACACTGAAGCTTTCTTT
once,TRBV20-1,NA,TRBJ2-5,CSARDKRGGFETQYF,TGCAGTGCTAGAGATAAGAGGGGGGGTTTCGAGACCCAGTACTTC
NA,TRBV15,NA,TRBJ1-1,CATSRNRNNPEAFF,TGTGCCACCAGCAGAAACCGGAATAATCCTGAAGCTTTCTTT
NA,TRBV7-6,NA,TRBJ2-5,CASSLYQGQETQYF,TGTGCCAGCAGCCTGTATCAGGGACAAGAGACCCAGTACTTC
NA,TRBV14,NA,TRBJ1-2,CASSQDLGTGYTF,TGTGCCAGCAGCCAAGATCTAGGGACGGGCTACACCTTC
NA,TRBV5-6,TRBD1,TRBJ2-5,CASSLGDRTQETQYF,TGTGCCAGCAGCTTGGGGGACAGGACGCAAGAGACCCAGTACTTC
NA,TRBV18,NA,TRBJ1-4,CASSLQSPYSKLFF,TGTGCCAGCTCACTACAGAGCCCCTACTCTAAACTGTTTTTT
NA,TRBV11-2,NA,TRBJ2-3,CASSFVTPGTDTQYF,TGTGCCAGCAGCTTCGTAACTCCGGGCACAGATACGCAGTATTTT
NA,TRBV5-1,TRBD1,TRBJ2-5,CASSSGQGIQETQYF,TGCGCCAGCAGCTCCGGACAGGGGATCCAAGAGACCCAGTACTTC
once,TRBV15,NA,TRBJ2-1,CATSGTGTLGFDEQFF,TGTGCCACCAGCGGTACCGGGACCCTAGGGTTCGATGAGCAGTTCTTC
NA,TRBV12-3/TRBV12-4,NA,TRBJ2-1,CASSFGQKIGNEQFF,TGTGCCAGCAGTTTCGGGCAGAAAATAGGGAATGAGCAGTTCTTC
NA,TRBV6-5,NA,TRBJ2-7,CASQSFSYEQYF,TGTGCCAGTCAAAGTTTTTCCTACGAGCAGTACTTC
NA,TRBV6-2/TRBV6-3,TRBD2,TRBJ2-5,CASSYSLAGISQETQYF,TGTGCCAGCAGTTACTCCCTAGCGGGGATTTCTCAAGAGACCCAGTACTTC
few,TRBV5-6,TRBD1,TRBJ2-5,CASSLHRGETQYF,TGTGCCAGCAGCTTGCACAGGGGAGAGACCCAGTACTTC
NA,TRBV9,NA,TRBJ2-7,CASSVDGYEQYF,TGTGCCAGCAGCGTAGACGGGTACGAGCAGTACTTC
NA,TRBV12-3/TRBV12-4,NA,TRBJ1-2,CASSFSRAQGYTF,TGTGCCAGCAGTTTTTCCCGGGCTCAAGGCTACACCTTC
NA,TRBV5-1,NA,TRBJ1-1,CASSTTGGSNTEAFF,TGCGCCAGCAGCACCACAGGAGGATCGAACACTGAAGCTTTCTTT
NA,TRBV5-1,TRBD2,TRBJ2-5,CASSLASSGAQETQYF,TGCGCCAGCAGCTTGGCCTCTAGCGGGGCTCAAGAGACCCAGTACTTC
NA,TRBV23-1,TRBD2,TRBJ2-1,CASSQWEGPEQFF,TGCGCCAGCAGTCAATGGGAGGGCCCCGAGCAGTTCTTC
NA,TRBV25-1,NA,TRBJ2-1,CASRIREAEQFF,TGTGCCAGCAGGATCAGGGAGGCTGAGCAGTTCTTC
NA,TRBV7-9,NA,TRBJ1-5,CASSPDGRTNQPQHF,TGTGCCAGCAGCCCAGACGGGCGCACCAATCAGCCCCAGCATTTT
NA,TRBV7-3,NA,TRBJ2-6,CASSPGLSGANVLTF,TGTGCCAGCAGCCCGGGACTCTCTGGGGCCAACGTCCTGACTTTC
NA,TRBV2,NA,TRBJ1-3,CASTQTRSSGNTIYF,TGTGCCAGCACACAGACTCGCAGCTCTGGAAACACCATATATTTT
NA,TRBV5-1,NA,TRBJ2-2,CASSLALNTGELFF,TGCGCCAGCAGCTTGGCCCTCAACACCGGGGAGCTGTTTTTT
NA,TRBV13,TRBD2,TRBJ2-5,CASSSGLAGGHETQYF,TGTGCCAGCAGCTCCGGACTAGCGGGGGGGCACGAGACCCAGTACTTC
NA,TRBV18,NA,TRBJ1-1,CASSPDRTTEAFF,TGTGCCAGCTCCCCGGACAGAACCACTGAAGCTTTCTTT
NA,TRBV3-1,NA,TRBJ2-3,CASSRNLNTQYF,TGTGCCAGCAGCCGCAATCTGAATACGCAGTATTTT
NA,TRBV20-1,NA,TRBJ2-7,CSALQPYEQYF,TGCAGTGCCTTACAGCCCTACGAGCAGTACTTC
once,TRBV5-1,NA,TRBJ2-7,CASSPEPMRASYEQYF,TGCGCCAGCAGCCCCGAACCGATGAGGGCCTCCTACGAGCAGTACTTC
once,TRBV20-1,NA,TRBJ2-2,CSASSSDSNTGELFF,TGCAGTGCTAGTTCCTCCGACAGCAACACCGGGGAGCTGTTTTTT
NA,TRBV15,TRBD2,TRBJ2-5,CATSRAGGTNWYF,TGTGCCACCAGCAGAGCCGGGGGGACCAATTGGTACTTC
NA,TRBV7-9,NA,TRBJ1-1,CASSRGGVGEAFF,TGTGCCAGCAGCCGCGGAGGCGTAGGGGAAGCTTTCTTT
once,TRBV9,TRBD2,TRBJ2-3,CASSGASGGSTDTQYF,TGTGCCAGCAGCGGGGCTAGCGGGGGCAGCACAGATACGCAGTATTTT
NA,TRBV6-5,TRBD1,TRBJ1-2,CASSPGGGYTF,TGTGCCAGCAGTCCAGGGGGGGGCTACACCTTC